This T cell receptor beta chain was captured by sequencing in a study of CD8 T cells in Susac syndrome. Study results and limitations: TCR sequencing and HLA analysis covered a relatively small number of individuals.

Roughly 0.45 to 1 ug RNA was reverse transcribed with random hexamers. From the immunoSEQ multiplex PCR reads, TCRdb called clonotypes with MiXCR, one entry per CDR3 protein. The profile shows around 25,000 distinct CDR3 sequences, roughly 95% of them singletons. This clonotype has just one count. The antigen remains unidentified. The source of this sequence is a human donor with Susac syndrome. Sequencing was done on a sample of CD8+ T cells from PBMCs.

This CDR3 is CASSLIAGVETQYF. The CDR3 DNA follows: TGTGCCAGCAGTCTTATAGCGGGGGTAGAGACCCAGTACTTC. The rearrangement joins TRBV28 to TRBJ2-5, with TRBD2 identical over 9 bases. This CDR3 contains 14 residues. Germline CDR1 reads MDHEN; CDR2 reads SYDVKM. Trimming at V came to 5 bases and at J to 4 bases, leaving 5 bases not matched to a gene.